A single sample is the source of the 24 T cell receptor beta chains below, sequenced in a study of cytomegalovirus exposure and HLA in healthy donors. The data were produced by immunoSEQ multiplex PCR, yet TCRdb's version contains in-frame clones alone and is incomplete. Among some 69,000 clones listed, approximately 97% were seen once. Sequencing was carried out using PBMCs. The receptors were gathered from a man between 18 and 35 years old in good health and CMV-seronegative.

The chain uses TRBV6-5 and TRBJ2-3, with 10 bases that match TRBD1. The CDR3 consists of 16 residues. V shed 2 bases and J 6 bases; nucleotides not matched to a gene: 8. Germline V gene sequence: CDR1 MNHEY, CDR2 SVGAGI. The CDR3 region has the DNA TGTGCCAGCAGTTACGGTGGGACAGGGGAAGGGGATACGCAGTATTTT. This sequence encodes CASSYGGTGEGDTQYF.

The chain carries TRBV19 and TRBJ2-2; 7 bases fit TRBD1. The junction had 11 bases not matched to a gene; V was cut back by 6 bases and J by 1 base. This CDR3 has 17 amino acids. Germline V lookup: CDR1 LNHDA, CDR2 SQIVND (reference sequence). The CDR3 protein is CASRLRNGTVNTGELFF. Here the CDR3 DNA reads TGTGCCAGTAGACTAAGGAACGGGACAGTGAACACCGGGGAGCTGTTTTTT.

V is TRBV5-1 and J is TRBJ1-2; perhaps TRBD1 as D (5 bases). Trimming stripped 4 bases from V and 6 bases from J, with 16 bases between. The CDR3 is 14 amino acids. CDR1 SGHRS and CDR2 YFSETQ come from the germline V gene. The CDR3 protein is CASSPGDLPDGYTF. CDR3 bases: TGCGCCAGCAGCCCGGGGGACCTGCCTGATGGCTACACCTTC.

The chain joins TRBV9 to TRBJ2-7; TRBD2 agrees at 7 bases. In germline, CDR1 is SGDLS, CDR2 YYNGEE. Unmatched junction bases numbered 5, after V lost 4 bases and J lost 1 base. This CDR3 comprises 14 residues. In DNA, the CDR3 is TGTGCCAGCAGCCCGGCTAGCGGTTCCTACGAGCAGTACTTC. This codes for CASSPASGSYEQYF. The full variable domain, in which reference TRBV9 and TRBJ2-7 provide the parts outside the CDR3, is DSGVTQTPKHLITATGQRVTLRCSPRSGDLSVYWYQQSLDQGLQFLIQYYNGEERAKGNILERFSAQQFPDLHSELNLSSLELGDSALYFCASSPASGSYEQYFGPGTRLTVT.

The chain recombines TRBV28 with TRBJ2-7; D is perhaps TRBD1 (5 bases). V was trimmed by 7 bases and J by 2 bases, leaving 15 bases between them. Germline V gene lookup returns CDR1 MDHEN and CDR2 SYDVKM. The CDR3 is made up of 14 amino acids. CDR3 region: CASMVQGLTYEQYF. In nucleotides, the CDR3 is TGTGCCAGCATGGTGCAGGGTCTAACCTACGAGCAGTACTTC.

For the CDR3, the DNA is TGCGCCAGCAGCCAAGGGGAAACAGGGGGACAAGAGACCCAGTACTTC. Translation: CASSQGETGGQETQYF. The chain employs TRBV4-1 and TRBJ2-5; 8 bases agree with TRBD1. From germline, CDR1 is MGHRA and CDR2 YSYEKL. CDR3 length: 16 amino acids. The ends lost 1 base at V and 2 bases at J; junction bases unmatched: 6.

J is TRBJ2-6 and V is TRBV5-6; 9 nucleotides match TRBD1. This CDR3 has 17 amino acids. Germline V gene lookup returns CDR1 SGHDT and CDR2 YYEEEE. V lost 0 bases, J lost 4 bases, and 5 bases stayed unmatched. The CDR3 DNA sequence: TGTGCCAGCAGCTTGGGACAGGGGGTCCGCGGGGCCAACGTCCTGACTTTC. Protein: CASSLGQGVRGANVLTF.

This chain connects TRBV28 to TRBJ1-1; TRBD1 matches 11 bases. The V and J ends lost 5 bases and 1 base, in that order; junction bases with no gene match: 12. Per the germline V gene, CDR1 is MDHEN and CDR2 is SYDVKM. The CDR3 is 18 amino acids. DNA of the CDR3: TGTGCCAGCAGTCCTCCGGGACAGGGGGGTCAATGGAACACTGAAGCTTTCTTT. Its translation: CASSPPGQGGQWNTEAFF.

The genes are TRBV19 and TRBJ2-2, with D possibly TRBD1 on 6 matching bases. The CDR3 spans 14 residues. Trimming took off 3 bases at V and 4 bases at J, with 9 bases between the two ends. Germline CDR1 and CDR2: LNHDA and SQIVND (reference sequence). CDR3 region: CASSISDSTGELFF. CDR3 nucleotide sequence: TGTGCCAGTAGTATCTCGGACAGCACCGGGGAGCTGTTTTTT.

CDR3: CASSYRGGPYEQYF. CDR3 nucleotides: TGTGCCAGCAGTTACCGGGGAGGTCCCTACGAGCAGTACTTC. The chain is built from TRBV6-5 and TRBJ2-7, with D possibly matching TRBD2 (6 bases). Trimming removed 2 bases from V and 2 bases from J, with 10 bases in between. Germline V gives CDR1 MNHEY, CDR2 SVGAGI. The CDR3 has 14 amino acids.

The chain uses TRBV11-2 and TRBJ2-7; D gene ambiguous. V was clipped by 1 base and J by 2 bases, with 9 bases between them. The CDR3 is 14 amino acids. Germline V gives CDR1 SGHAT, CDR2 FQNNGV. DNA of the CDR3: TGTGCCAGCAGCTTAGCCGGTATGGCCTACGAGCAGTACTTC. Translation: CASSLAGMAYEQYF.

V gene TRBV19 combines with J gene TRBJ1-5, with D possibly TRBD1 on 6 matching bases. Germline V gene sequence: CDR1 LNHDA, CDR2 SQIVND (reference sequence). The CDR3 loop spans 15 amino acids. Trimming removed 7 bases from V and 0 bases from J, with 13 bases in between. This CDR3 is CASTVDSYSNQPQHF. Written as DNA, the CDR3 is TGTGCCAGTACCGTGGACAGTTATAGCAATCAGCCCCAGCATTTT.

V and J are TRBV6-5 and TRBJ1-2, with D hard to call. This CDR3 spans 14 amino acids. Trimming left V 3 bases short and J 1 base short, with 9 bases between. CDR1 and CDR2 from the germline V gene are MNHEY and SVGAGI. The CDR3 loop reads CASSYRNSNYGYTF. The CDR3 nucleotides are TGTGCCAGCAGTTATCGGAACAGTAACTATGGCTACACCTTC.

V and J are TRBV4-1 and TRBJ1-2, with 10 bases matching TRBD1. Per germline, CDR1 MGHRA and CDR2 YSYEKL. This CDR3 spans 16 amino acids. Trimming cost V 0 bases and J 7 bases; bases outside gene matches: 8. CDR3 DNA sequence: TGCGCCAGCAGCCAAGAGGGGACAGGGGAGATCGGTGGCTACACCTTC. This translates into CASSQEGTGEIGGYTF.

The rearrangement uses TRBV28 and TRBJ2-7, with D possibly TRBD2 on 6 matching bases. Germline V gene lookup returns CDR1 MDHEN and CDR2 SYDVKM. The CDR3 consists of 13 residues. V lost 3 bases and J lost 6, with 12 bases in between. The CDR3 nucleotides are TGTGCCAGCAGTTTTGGAGGGAACGGCGAGCAGTACTTC. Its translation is CASSFGGNGEQYF.

The CDR3 loop is CASSDPGDSGTQYF. CDR3 in DNA: TGTGCCAGCAGTGATCCCGGGGACAGCGGAACGCAGTACTTC. The chain couples TRBV27 to TRBJ2-7, with 7 bases fitting TRBD1. The V segment lost 5 bases and the J segment 9 bases; nucleotides outside the gene matches: 13. This CDR3 comprises 14 residues. Per germline, CDR1 MNHEY and CDR2 SMNVEV (reference sequence).

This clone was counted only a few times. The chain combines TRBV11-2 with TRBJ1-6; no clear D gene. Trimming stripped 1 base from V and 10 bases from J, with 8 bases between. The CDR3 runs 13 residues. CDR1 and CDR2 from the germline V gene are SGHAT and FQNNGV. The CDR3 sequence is CASSLAEGSPLHF. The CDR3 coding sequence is TGTGCCAGCAGCTTAGCTGAGGGATCACCCCTCCACTTT.

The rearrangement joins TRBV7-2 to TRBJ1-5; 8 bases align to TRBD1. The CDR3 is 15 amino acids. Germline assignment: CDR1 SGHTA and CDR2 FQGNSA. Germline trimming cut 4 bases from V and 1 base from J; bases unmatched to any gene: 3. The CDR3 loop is CASSSRTGSNQPQHF. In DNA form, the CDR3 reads TGTGCCAGCAGCTCCAGGACAGGGAGCAATCAGCCCCAGCATTTT.

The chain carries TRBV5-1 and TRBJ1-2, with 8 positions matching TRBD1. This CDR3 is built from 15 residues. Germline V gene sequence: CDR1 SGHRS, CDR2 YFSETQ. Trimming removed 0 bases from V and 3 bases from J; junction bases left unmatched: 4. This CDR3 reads CASSLGQGADYGYTF. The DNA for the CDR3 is TGCGCCAGCAGCTTGGGGCAGGGGGCCGACTATGGCTACACCTTC. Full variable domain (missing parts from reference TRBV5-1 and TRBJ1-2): KAGVTQTPRYLIKTRGQQVTLSCSPISGHRSVSWYQQTPGQGLQFLFEYFSETQRNKGNFPGRFSGRQFSNSRSEMNVSTLELGDSALYLCASSLGQGADYGYTFGSGTRLTVV.

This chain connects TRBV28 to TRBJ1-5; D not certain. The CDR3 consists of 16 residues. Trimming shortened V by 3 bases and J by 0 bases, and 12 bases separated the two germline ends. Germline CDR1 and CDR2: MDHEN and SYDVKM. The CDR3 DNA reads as TGTGCCAGCAGTTTCCTTACACAATATAGCAATCAGCCCCAGCATTTT. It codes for CASSFLTQYSNQPQHF.

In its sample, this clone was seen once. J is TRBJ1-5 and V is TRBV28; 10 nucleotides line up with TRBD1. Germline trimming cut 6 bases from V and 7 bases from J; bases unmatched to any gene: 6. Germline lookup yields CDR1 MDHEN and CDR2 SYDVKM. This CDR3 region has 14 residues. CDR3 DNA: TGTGCCAGCAGCGGGACAGGGGAAAGACAGCCCCAGCATTTT. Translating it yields CASSGTGERQPQHF.

The CDR3 DNA reads TGTGCCAGACAACCTGACACGAACACTGAAGCTTTCTTT. This encodes CARQPDTNTEAFF. V is TRBV2 and J is TRBJ1-1; D is uncertain. This CDR3 has 13 residues. Trimming pared 9 bases from V and 1 base from J, leaving 12 bases between. Germline CDR1 and CDR2: SNHLY and FYNNEI.

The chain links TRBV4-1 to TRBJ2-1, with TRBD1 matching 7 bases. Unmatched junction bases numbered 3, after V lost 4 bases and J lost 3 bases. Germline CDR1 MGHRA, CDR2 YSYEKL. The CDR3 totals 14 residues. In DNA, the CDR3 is TGCGCCAGCAGCCTTCAGGGGGACTACAATGAGCAGTTCTTC. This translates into CASSLQGDYNEQFF.

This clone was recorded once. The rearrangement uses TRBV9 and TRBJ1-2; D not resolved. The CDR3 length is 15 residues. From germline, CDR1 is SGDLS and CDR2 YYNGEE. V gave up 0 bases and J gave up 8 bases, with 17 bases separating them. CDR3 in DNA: TGTGCCAGCAGCGTAGAAGTTGTCGGGTCTGGGGGCTACACCTTC. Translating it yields CASSVEVVGSGGYTF. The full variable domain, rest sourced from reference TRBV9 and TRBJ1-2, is DSGVTQTPKHLITATGQRVTLRCSPRSGDLSVYWYQQSLDQGLQFLIQYYNGEERAKGNILERFSAQQFPDLHSELNLSSLELGDSALYFCASSVEVVGSGGYTFGSGTRLTVV.